The T cell receptor beta chain described here comes from a study of OX40 agonist ivuxolimab in advanced cancers. Some clones are missing from TCRdb's copy, which holds only in-frame ones; the method was immunoSEQ multiplex PCR. The table shows approximately 61,000 clones, with roughly nine tenths occurring only once. Worth noting for this clone: Its target is not known.

Germline V gene lookup returns CDR1 SNHLY and CDR2 FYNNEI. The CDR3 is 15 residues long. Trimming took 1 base from V and 1 from J; bases not matched to a gene: 3. Study-level points and caveats: CD4+ and CD8+ blood T cells expanded clonally by week 6 at 0.1 to 3.0 mg/kg. Near-lowest levels of clonal expansion characterized partial responders at 0.1-3.0 mg/kg. Relative to CD4+ cells, CD8+ T cells on average had more expanded clones.

The sequence was obtained from an adult with an advanced solid tumor such as melanoma, head and neck, liver or kidney cancer. The sample here was CD4+ or CD8+ T cells sorted from blood, taken in a trial of the OX40 agonist ivuxolimab. The chain has TRBV2 and TRBJ2-5; 7 bases are a match to TRBD2. Here the CDR3 DNA reads TGTGCCAGCAGTGAAGGGGGAGGGAGCCAAGAGACCCAGTACTTC. This encodes CASSEGGGSQETQYF.